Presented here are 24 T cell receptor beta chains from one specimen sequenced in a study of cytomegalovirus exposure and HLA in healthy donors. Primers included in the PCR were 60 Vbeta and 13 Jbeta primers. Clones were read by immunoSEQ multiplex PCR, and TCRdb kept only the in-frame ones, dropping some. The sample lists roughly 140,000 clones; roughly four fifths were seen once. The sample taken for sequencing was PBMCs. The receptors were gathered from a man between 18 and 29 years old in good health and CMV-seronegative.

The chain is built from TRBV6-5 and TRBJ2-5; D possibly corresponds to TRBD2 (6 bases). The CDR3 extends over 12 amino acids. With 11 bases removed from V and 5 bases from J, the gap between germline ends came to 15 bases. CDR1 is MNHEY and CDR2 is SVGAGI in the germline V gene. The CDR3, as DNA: TGTGCCGCACGGGACGCGGGGGAGACCCAGTACTTC. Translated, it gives CAARDAGETQYF.

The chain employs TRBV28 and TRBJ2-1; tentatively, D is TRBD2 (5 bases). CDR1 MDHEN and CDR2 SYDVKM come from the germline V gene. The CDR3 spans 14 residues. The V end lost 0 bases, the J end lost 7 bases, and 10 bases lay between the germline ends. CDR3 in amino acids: CASSLWTPGNEQFF. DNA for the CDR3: TGTGCCAGCAGTTTATGGACGCCGGGAAATGAGCAGTTCTTC.

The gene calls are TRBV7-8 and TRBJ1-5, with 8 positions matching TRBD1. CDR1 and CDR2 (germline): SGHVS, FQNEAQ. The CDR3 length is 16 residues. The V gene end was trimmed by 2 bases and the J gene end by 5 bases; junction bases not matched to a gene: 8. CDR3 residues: CASSLTQGAPDQPQHF. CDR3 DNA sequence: TGTGCCAGCAGCTTAACCCAGGGGGCGCCGGATCAGCCCCAGCATTTT.

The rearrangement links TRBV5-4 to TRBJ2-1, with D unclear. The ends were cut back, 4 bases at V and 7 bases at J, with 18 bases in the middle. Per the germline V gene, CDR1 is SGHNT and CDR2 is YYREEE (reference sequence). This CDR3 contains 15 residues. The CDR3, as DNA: TGTGCCAGCAGCGCCTTTGACTCTTCCGGGAATGAGCAGTTCTTC. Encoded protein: CASSAFDSSGNEQFF.

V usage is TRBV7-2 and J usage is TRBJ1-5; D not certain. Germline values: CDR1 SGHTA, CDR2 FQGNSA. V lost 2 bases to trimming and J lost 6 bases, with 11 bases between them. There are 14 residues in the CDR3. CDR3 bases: TGTGCCAGCAGCTTATGGAAGGGAGCTCAGCCCCAGCATTTT. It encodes CASSLWKGAQPQHF.

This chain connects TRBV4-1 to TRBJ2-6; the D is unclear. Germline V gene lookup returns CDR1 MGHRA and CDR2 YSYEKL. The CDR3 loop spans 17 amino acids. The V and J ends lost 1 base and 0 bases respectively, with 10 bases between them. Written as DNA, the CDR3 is TGCGCCAGCAGCCAAGGTCCCAGAGGCTCTGGGGCCAACGTCCTGACTTTC. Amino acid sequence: CASSQGPRGSGANVLTF.

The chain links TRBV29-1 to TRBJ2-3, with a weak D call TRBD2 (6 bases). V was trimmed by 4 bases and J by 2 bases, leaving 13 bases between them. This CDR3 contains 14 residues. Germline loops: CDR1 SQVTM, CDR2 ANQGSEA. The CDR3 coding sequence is TGCAGCGTTGGGTCTGGAGGGGTCACAGATACGCAGTATTTT. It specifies CSVGSGGVTDTQYF.

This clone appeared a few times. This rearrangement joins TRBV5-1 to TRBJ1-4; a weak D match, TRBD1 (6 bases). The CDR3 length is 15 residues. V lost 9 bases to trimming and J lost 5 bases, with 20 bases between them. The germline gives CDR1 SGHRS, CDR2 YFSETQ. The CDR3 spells CATTWGGGQNEKLFF. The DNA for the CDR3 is TGCGCCACCACGTGGGGGGGCGGACAGAATGAAAAACTGTTTTTT.

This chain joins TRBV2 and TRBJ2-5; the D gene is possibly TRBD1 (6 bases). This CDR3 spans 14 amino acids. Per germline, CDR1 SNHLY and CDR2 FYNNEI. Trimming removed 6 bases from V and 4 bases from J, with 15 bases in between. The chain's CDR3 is CASSAHGQLETQYF. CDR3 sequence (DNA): TGTGCCAGCAGCGCTCACGGACAGTTAGAGACCCAGTACTTC. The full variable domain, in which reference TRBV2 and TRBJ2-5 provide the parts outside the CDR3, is EPEVTQTPSHQVTQMGQEVILRCVPISNHLYFYWYRQILGQKVEFLVSFYNNEISEKSEIFDDQFSVERPDGSNFTLKIRSTKLEDSAMYFCASSAHGQLETQYFGPGTRLLVL.

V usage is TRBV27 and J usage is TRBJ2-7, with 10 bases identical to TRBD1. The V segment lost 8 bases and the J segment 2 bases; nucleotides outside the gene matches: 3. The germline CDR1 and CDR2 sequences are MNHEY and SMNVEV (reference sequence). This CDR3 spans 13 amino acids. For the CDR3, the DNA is TGTGCCAGCGGGGGACAGGGGCCCTACGAGCAGTACTTC. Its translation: CASGGQGPYEQYF.

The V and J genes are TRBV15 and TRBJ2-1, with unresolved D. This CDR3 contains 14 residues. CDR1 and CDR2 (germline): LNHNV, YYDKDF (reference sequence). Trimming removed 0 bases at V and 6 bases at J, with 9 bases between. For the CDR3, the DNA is TGTGCCACCAGCAGAGACCTAGTCGGCAATGAGCAGTTCTTC. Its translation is CATSRDLVGNEQFF.

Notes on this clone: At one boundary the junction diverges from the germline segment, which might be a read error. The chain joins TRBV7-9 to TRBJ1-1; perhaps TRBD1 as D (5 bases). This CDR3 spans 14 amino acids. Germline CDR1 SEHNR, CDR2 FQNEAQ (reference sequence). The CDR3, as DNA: TGTTCCAGCAGCGCGGCAGGGCCAGCTCTCAAAGCTTTCTTT. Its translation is CSSSAAGPALKAFF.

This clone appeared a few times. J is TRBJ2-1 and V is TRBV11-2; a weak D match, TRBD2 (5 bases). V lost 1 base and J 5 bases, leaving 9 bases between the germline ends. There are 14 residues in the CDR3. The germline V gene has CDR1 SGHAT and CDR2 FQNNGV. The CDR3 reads CASSLGAGNNEQFF. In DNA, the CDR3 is TGTGCCAGCAGCTTAGGCGCCGGGAACAATGAGCAGTTCTTC.

In DNA, the CDR3 is TGTGCCAGCTCACCACGAGGCGGGCATGAAAAACTGTTTTTT. Its translation is CASSPRGGHEKLFF. The chain couples TRBV18 to TRBJ1-4; D is unresolved. Germline CDR1 KGHSH, CDR2 LQKENI. Trimming pared 1 base from V and 6 bases from J, leaving 9 bases between. This CDR3 spans 14 amino acids.

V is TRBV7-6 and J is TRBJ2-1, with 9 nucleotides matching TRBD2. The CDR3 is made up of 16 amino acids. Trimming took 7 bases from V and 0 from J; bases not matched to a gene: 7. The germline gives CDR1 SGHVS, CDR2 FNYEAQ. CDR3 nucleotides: TGTGCCAGCACTAAACAAGCGGGAGGCTCCTACAATGAGCAGTTCTTC. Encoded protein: CASTKQAGGSYNEQFF. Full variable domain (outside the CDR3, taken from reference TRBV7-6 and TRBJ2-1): GAGVSQSPRYKVTKRGQDVALRCDPISGHVSLYWYRQALGQGPEFLTYFNYEAQQDKSGLPNDRFSAERPEGSISTLTIQRTEQRDSAMYRCASTKQAGGSYNEQFFGPGTRLTVL.

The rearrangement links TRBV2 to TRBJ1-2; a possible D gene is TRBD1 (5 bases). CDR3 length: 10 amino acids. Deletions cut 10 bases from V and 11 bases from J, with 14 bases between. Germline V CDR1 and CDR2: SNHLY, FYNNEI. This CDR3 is CANTGAHYTF. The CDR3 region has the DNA TGTGCCAACACAGGAGCTCATTACACCTTC.

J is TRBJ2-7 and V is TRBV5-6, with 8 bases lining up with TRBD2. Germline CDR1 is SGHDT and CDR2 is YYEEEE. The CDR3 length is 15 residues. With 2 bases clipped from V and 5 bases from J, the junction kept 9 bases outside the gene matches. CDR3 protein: CASSFQRGGIDEQYF. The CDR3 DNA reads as TGTGCCAGCAGCTTTCAACGGGGGGGCATCGACGAGCAGTACTTC.

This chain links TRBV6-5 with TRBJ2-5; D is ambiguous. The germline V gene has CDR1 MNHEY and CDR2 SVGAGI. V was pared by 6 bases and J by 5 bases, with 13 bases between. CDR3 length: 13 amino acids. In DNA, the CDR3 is TGTGCCAGCAGGCCGACCGGAGTGGAGACCCAGTACTTC. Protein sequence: CASRPTGVETQYF.

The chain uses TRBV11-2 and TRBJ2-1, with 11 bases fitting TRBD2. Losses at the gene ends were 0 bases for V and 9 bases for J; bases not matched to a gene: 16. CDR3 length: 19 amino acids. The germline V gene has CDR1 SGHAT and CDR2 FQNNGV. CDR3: CASSLDGTSGLKKKFEQFF. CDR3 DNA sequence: TGTGCCAGCAGCTTAGACGGGACTAGCGGCCTTAAGAAGAAGTTTGAGCAGTTCTTC.

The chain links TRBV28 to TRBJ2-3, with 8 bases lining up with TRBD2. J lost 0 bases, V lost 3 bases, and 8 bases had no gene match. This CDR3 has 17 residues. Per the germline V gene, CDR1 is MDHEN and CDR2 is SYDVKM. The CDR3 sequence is CASSFVSGLVSTDTQYF. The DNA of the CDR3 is TGTGCCAGCAGTTTTGTCTCGGGACTAGTTAGCACAGATACGCAGTATTTT.

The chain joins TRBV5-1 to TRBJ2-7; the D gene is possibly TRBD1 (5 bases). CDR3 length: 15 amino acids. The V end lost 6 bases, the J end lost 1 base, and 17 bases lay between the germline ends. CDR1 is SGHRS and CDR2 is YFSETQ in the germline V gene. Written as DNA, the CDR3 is TGCGCCAGCACCTCAGGGTTCCAGGGATCCTACGAGCAGTACTTC. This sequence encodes CASTSGFQGSYEQYF.

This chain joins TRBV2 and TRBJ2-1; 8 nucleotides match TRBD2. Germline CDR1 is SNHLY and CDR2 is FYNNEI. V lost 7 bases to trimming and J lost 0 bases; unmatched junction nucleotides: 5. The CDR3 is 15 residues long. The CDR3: CASTESGGSYNEQFF. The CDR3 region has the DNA TGTGCCAGCACCGAGAGCGGGGGCTCCTACAATGAGCAGTTCTTC.

CDR3 bases: TGTGCCAGCAGCGTGAGAGACAGGGGCGCTGAAGCTTTCTTT. Its protein is CASSVRDRGAEAFF. The genes are TRBV9 and TRBJ1-1, with 8 bases lining up with TRBD1. The CDR3 loop spans 14 amino acids. The V segment lost 2 bases and the J segment 6 bases; nucleotides outside the gene matches: 6. The germline V gene encodes CDR1 SGDLS and CDR2 YYNGEE.

CDR3 bases: TGTGCCAGCAGGTCCCTAGCGGGAAGGTCAGGTGGGCAGTTCTTC. This translates into CASRSLAGRSGGQFF. This rearrangement joins TRBV2 to TRBJ2-1; 9 bases align to TRBD2. Per the germline V gene, CDR1 is SNHLY and CDR2 is FYNNEI. The CDR3 is 15 amino acids. Unmatched junction bases numbered 15, after V lost 6 bases and J lost 12 bases.